Following are 29 T cell receptor beta chains from one sample sequenced in a study of T cells in localized non-small cell lung cancer. Produced via immunoSEQ multiplex PCR; TCRdb's table is partial and in-frame only. The repertoire consists of 20,000 to 30,000 clones, with about nine tenths occurring once and the leading ten covering about 9.7%. The input for sequencing was peripheral blood mononuclear cells, taken before any cancer treatment. The receptor set was obtained from a woman aged 40-69 years with stage III lung adenocarcinoma.

This chain connects TRBV11-2 to TRBJ2-7, with unresolved D. Germline V gene sequence: CDR1 SGHAT, CDR2 FQNNGV. With 1 base removed from V and 2 bases from J, the gap between germline ends came to 9 bases. This CDR3 is built from 14 residues. The CDR3 bases are TGTGCCAGCAGCTTAGTCCGGGTACCCTACGAGCAGTACTTC. Translating it yields CASSLVRVPYEQYF.

V is TRBV5-1 and J is TRBJ2-3; the match to TRBD1 covers 7 bases. Germline V gives CDR1 SGHRS, CDR2 YFSETQ. V shed 4 bases and J 2 bases; nucleotides not matched to a gene: 4. This CDR3 has 14 residues. The CDR3 DNA follows: TGCGCCAGCAGCGATACAGGGGACACAGATACGCAGTATTTT. This encodes CASSDTGDTDTQYF.

This clone was seen a few times. The chain couples TRBV19 to TRBJ1-3; 7 nucleotides align to TRBD1. This CDR3 spans 14 amino acids. J gave up 5 bases and V 6 bases, and 7 bases lay outside the gene matches. The germline V gene has CDR1 LNHDA and CDR2 SQIVND (reference sequence). The CDR3, as DNA: TGTGCCAGTAGCTGGGGACAGCCGAGAAACACCATATATTTT. As protein: CASSWGQPRNTIYF. Full variable domain (remainder filled in from reference TRBV19 and TRBJ1-3): DGGITQSPKYLFRKEGQNVTLSCEQNLNHDAMYWYRQDPGQGLRLIYYSQIVNDFQKGDIAEGYSVSREKKESFPLTVTSAQKNPTAFYLCASSWGQPRNTIYFGEGSWLTVV.

The chain recombines TRBV7-8 with TRBJ2-2; D is possibly TRBD2 (6 bases). Trimming took off 5 bases at V and 6 bases at J, with 16 bases between the two ends. The CDR3 runs to 15 residues. The germline CDR1 and CDR2 sequences are SGHVS and FQNEAQ. The CDR3 is CASSPGDAWAGELFF. CDR3 DNA: TGTGCCAGCAGCCCGGGGGACGCTTGGGCCGGGGAGCTGTTTTTT.

The genes are TRBV29-1 and TRBJ1-1; no clear D. From germline, CDR1 is SQVTM and CDR2 ANQGSEA. The CDR3 runs 13 residues. V was cut by 4 bases and J by 0 bases, with 9 bases left in between. The CDR3 nucleotides read TGCAGCGTTGTATTTGCTTTGAACACTGAAGCTTTCTTT. Translating gives CSVVFALNTEAFF. The full variable domain, its missing parts supplied by reference TRBV29-1 and TRBJ1-1, is SAVISQKPSRDICQRGTSLTIQCQVDSQVTMMFWYRQQPGQSLTLIATANQGSEATYESGFVIDKFPISRPNLTFSTLTVSNMSPEDSSIYLCSVVFALNTEAFFGQGTRLTVV.

The chain is built from TRBV21-1 and TRBJ2-6. TRBV21-1 is designated a pseudogene. The CDR3 length is 16 residues. In DNA, the CDR3 is TGTGCCAGCAGATTCGGCCGGATCTCTGGGGCCAACGTCCTGACTTTC. It translates to CASRFGRISGANVLTF.

The rearrangement links TRBV14 to TRBJ2-1; no reliable D call. The CDR3 length is 15 residues. Germline loops: CDR1 SGHDN, CDR2 FVKESK. V was clipped by 1 base and J by 6 bases, with 13 bases between them. CDR3 sequence (DNA): TGTGCCAGCAGCCAAGGCTCCCTTCCAGGCAATGAGCAGTTCTTC. This codes for CASSQGSLPGNEQFF.

The chain combines TRBV10-3 with TRBJ1-1; TRBD1 might be the D (5 bases). The CDR3 spans 14 residues. Germline assignment: CDR1 ENHRY and CDR2 SYGVKD. Deletions cut 4 bases from V and 2 bases from J, with 11 bases between. Written as DNA, the CDR3 is TGTGCCATCAGTGCTAGGCAGGGTAACACTGAAGCTTTCTTT. This sequence encodes CAISARQGNTEAFF.

The rearrangement joins TRBV19 to TRBJ2-4; 8 bases match TRBD1. Germline V lookup: CDR1 LNHDA, CDR2 SQIVND (reference sequence). The CDR3 length is 14 residues. V shed 5 bases, J shed 7 bases, and the junction held 7 bases outside the gene matches. The CDR3 bases are TGTGCCAGTAGTCCCCTTGGACAGGGTAACATTCAGTACTTC. Its protein is CASSPLGQGNIQYF.

The chain couples TRBV5-1 to TRBJ2-2, with no clear D. Deletions cut 1 base from V and 5 bases from J, with 15 bases between. This CDR3 region has 16 residues. Germline V gene data show CDR1 as SGHRS and CDR2 as YFSETQ. The CDR3 DNA reads TGCGCCAGCAGCTTGATAGGGAAGTCGAGAACCGGGGAGCTGTTTTTT. Amino acids: CASSLIGKSRTGELFF.

The chain joins TRBV2 to TRBJ1-2; a weak D match, TRBD1 (5 bases). The CDR3 has 13 amino acids. V gave up 7 bases and J gave up 6 bases, with 15 bases separating them. CDR1 and CDR2 from the germline V gene are SNHLY and FYNNEI. The CDR3 here is CASIPWGNDGYTF. CDR3 sequence (DNA): TGTGCCAGCATCCCATGGGGGAACGATGGCTACACCTTC.

CDR3 region: CASSIKGQGANEQFF. The CDR3 DNA reads TGTGCCAGTAGTATCAAGGGACAGGGGGCCAATGAGCAGTTCTTC. The V call is TRBV19, the J call TRBJ2-1, with 12 bases aligning to TRBD1. The CDR3 consists of 15 residues. J lost 6 bases, V lost 3 bases, and 3 bases had no gene match. CDR1 LNHDA and CDR2 SQIVND come from the germline V gene (reference sequence). The variable domain in full, completed from reference TRBV19 and TRBJ2-1, reads DGGITQSPKYLFRKEGQNVTLSCEQNLNHDAMYWYRQDPGQGLRLIYYSQIVNDFQKGDIAEGYSVSREKKESFPLTVTSAQKNPTAFYLCASSIKGQGANEQFFGPGTRLTVL.

The chain joins TRBV19 to TRBJ1-3; D gene unclear. This CDR3 is 14 amino acids long. Trimming took off 7 bases at V and 2 bases at J, with 12 bases between the two ends. CDR1 is LNHDA and CDR2 is SQIVND in the germline V gene (reference sequence). CDR3 sequence reads: CASKSALTGNTIYF. CDR3 nucleotides: TGTGCCAGTAAATCCGCCCTAACTGGAAACACCATATATTTT. Variable domain in full (rest from reference TRBV19 and TRBJ1-3): DGGITQSPKYLFRKEGQNVTLSCEQNLNHDAMYWYRQDPGQGLRLIYYSQIVNDFQKGDIAEGYSVSREKKESFPLTVTSAQKNPTAFYLCASKSALTGNTIYFGEGSWLTVV.

The chain links TRBV2 to TRBJ2-2; 10 positions agree with TRBD2. CDR1 is SNHLY and CDR2 is FYNNEI in the germline V gene. The ends lost 6 bases at V and 6 bases at J; junction bases unmatched: 7. This CDR3 has 15 residues. In DNA, the CDR3 is TGTGCCAGCAGAGTACTAGCGGGACGGGCCGGGGAGCTGTTTTTT. Residues: CASRVLAGRAGELFF.

The CDR3 spells CASSLGSLAGAAYEQYF. CDR3 nucleotides: TGCGCCAGCAGCCTTGGGTCCTTGGCCGGGGCAGCCTACGAGCAGTACTTC. This sequence joins TRBV5-1 and TRBJ2-7; perhaps D is TRBD1 or TRBD2 (5 bases each). The V gene lost 4 bases and the J gene lost 2 bases, with 22 bases spanning the gap. Germline assignment: CDR1 SGHRS and CDR2 YFSETQ. This CDR3 is built from 17 residues. Variable domain in full (rest from reference TRBV5-1 and TRBJ2-7): KAGVTQTPRYLIKTRGQQVTLSCSPISGHRSVSWYQQTPGQGLQFLFEYFSETQRNKGNFPGRFSGRQFSNSRSEMNVSTLELGDSALYLCASSLGSLAGAAYEQYFGPGTRLTVT.

The rearrangement joins TRBV7-9 to TRBJ1-1; D might be TRBD1 (5 bases). Trimming stripped 5 bases from V and 0 bases from J, with 10 bases between. The germline gives CDR1 SEHNR, CDR2 FQNEAQ (reference sequence). The CDR3 length is 14 residues. CDR3 amino acids: CASSEGRLNTEAFF. The CDR3 DNA sequence: TGTGCCAGCAGCGAGGGACGGTTGAACACTGAAGCTTTCTTT.

This chain joins TRBV9 and TRBJ2-7; TRBD2 agrees at 11 bases. Losses at the gene ends were 2 bases for V and 2 bases for J; bases not matched to a gene: 3. CDR1 is SGDLS, CDR2 YYNGEE, per germline. The CDR3 spans 15 residues. Written as DNA, the CDR3 is TGTGCCAGCAGCGTCGGGACTAGCGGTCCCTACGAGCAGTACTTC. The encoded protein is CASSVGTSGPYEQYF.

The chain uses TRBV9 and TRBJ1-2; a possible D gene is TRBD1 (5 bases). The CDR3 is 14 amino acids. Trimming took 3 bases from V and 8 from J, leaving 17 bases between them. CDR1 SGDLS and CDR2 YYNGEE come from the germline V gene. Written as DNA, the CDR3 is TGTGCCAGCAGCGATGGGGGTCGCAACCTAGGCTACACCTTC. Protein: CASSDGGRNLGYTF.

This clone appeared a single time. V gene TRBV5-1 combines with J gene TRBJ1-1; possibly TRBD1 for D (6 bases). The germline V gene has CDR1 SGHRS and CDR2 YFSETQ. The V gene lost 5 bases and the J gene lost 3 bases, with 17 bases spanning the gap. The CDR3 is 15 amino acids. The CDR3 is CASRGAGGRDTEAFF. The CDR3 DNA is TGCGCCAGCAGGGGTGCGGGGGGCCGGGACACTGAAGCTTTCTTT.

The genes are TRBV5-1 and TRBJ2-3; 7 nucleotides match TRBD2. This CDR3 has 17 residues. Germline V CDR1 and CDR2: SGHRS, YFSETQ. The V segment lost 3 bases and the J segment 5 bases; nucleotides outside the gene matches: 15. The CDR3 nucleotides read TGCGCCAGCAGCTCTCCGGGACTACCCCCCTTGGTAGATACGCAGTATTTT. Translating it yields CASSSPGLPPLVDTQYF.

Only one count was recorded for this clone. The chain employs TRBV5-1 and TRBJ2-5; a weak D match, TRBD2 (6 bases). This CDR3 region has 15 residues. Germline V CDR1 and CDR2: SGHRS, YFSETQ. V lost 4 bases and J lost 5, with 18 bases in between. Written as DNA, the CDR3 is TGCGCCAGCAGCCCGGGAGCTCTCCACAGGGAGACCCAGTACTTC. It yields the protein CASSPGALHRETQYF.

V gene TRBV5-4 combines with J gene TRBJ2-7, with 8 positions matching TRBD1. This CDR3 comprises 13 residues. CDR1 SGHNT and CDR2 YYREEE come from the germline V gene (reference sequence). The J segment lost 9 bases and the V segment lost 4 bases, leaving 9 bases of the junction unmatched. CDR3 in amino acids: CASSPDRVLMQYF. The CDR3 DNA reads as TGTGCCAGCAGCCCGGACAGGGTACTGATGCAGTACTTC.

For the CDR3, the DNA is TGCGCCAGCAGCTCGTCAGCGGGGGGGCGGTACCAAGAGACCCAGTACTTC. It translates to CASSSSAGGRYQETQYF. The rearrangement links TRBV4-3 to TRBJ2-5, with 10 nucleotides matching TRBD2. Germline trimming cut 5 bases from V and 0 bases from J; bases unmatched to any gene: 9. Germline V lookup: CDR1 LGHNA, CDR2 YSLEER. This CDR3 spans 17 amino acids.

This clone was detected only once. The chain employs TRBV7-6 and TRBJ2-2; TRBD2 aligns across 11 bases. Germline loops: CDR1 SGHVS, CDR2 FNYEAQ. This CDR3 spans 18 amino acids. Unmatched junction bases numbered 6, after V lost 0 bases and J lost 3 bases. CDR3 nucleotides: TGTGCCAGCAGCTTAGCCCGCCTAGCGGGGGGCTACACCGGGGAGCTGTTTTTT. Translating gives CASSLARLAGGYTGELFF.

CDR3 loop: CASSLAREGEGTGELFF. The DNA for the CDR3 is TGTGCCAGCAGCTTAGCGCGGGAGGGAGAGGGAACCGGGGAGCTGTTTTTT. The chain joins TRBV7-9 to TRBJ2-2, with TRBD2 matching over 9 bases. The CDR3 runs 17 residues. The germline V gene has CDR1 SEHNR and CDR2 FQNEAQ (reference sequence). The J segment lost 5 bases and the V segment lost 0 bases, leaving 7 bases of the junction unmatched.

This clone has a handful of counts. The chain couples TRBV6-5 to TRBJ1-4; perhaps TRBD1 as D (6 bases). The germline V gene has CDR1 MNHEY and CDR2 SVGAGI. The V end was cut by 5 bases, the J end by 3 bases, with 13 bases between. The length of the CDR3 is 15 residues. CDR3 region: CASSPYQGPNEKLFF. For the CDR3, the DNA is TGTGCCAGCAGTCCTTACCAGGGGCCTAATGAAAAACTGTTTTTT.

CDR3 in DNA: TGTGCCAGTAGGACCGGGACTAGCGTAAACAATGAGCAGTTCTTC. It is translated as CASRTGTSVNNEQFF. The chain recombines TRBV19 with TRBJ2-1; TRBD2 aligns across 10 bases. Germline CDR1 LNHDA, CDR2 SQIVND (reference sequence). The CDR3 length is 15 residues. V trimming: 6 bases; J trimming: 5 bases; junction bases outside the gene matches: 7.

The chain couples TRBV19 to TRBJ2-7; maybe TRBD1 (6 bases). V lost 4 bases to trimming and J lost 3 bases, with 25 bases between them. The CDR3 has 18 residues. Germline V CDR1 and CDR2: LNHDA, SQIVND (reference sequence). The CDR3 here is CASSTDPLQGSSNYEQYF. The CDR3 coding sequence is TGTGCCAGTAGTACCGATCCATTACAGGGTTCTTCGAACTACGAGCAGTACTTC.

The J gene is TRBJ2-5, the V gene TRBV9; the D gene could be TRBD1 or TRBD2 (5 bases each). Germline CDR1 SGDLS, CDR2 YYNGEE. The CDR3 covers 18 residues. With 0 bases removed from V and 7 bases from J, the gap between germline ends came to 25 bases. The CDR3 DNA is TGTGCCAGCAGCGTAGAGGATGGGGCGGGTAGGGGTAAAGGGACCCAGTACTTC. It specifies CASSVEDGAGRGKGTQYF.